This T cell receptor (beta chain) was recovered during a study of T cell repertoires in cytomegalovirus infection. For the study at large: Use of recently identified HLA-C-restricted and well-studied HLA-B-restricted CMV epitopes was part of the study. Public TCR beta signatures marked donors with CMV infection and the matching HLA.

Comments on this clonotype: The antigen is unknown.

One entry per CDR3 protein, called by TCRdb with MiXCR from the reads. The sample consists of roughly 170,000 distinct CDR3 sequences, 20% to 25% of them appearing once. Between the trimmed V and J ends, which lost 4 bases and 0 bases, there was a span of 11 bases. Germline V gene data show CDR1 as LGHDT and CDR2 as YNNKEL (reference sequence). The CDR3 has 15 amino acids. The sequencing here drew on CD8+ T cells from cultured PBMCs, taken from culture after CMV antigen stimulation. The J gene is TRBJ2-3, the V gene TRBV3-1; D tentatively reads TRBD1 or TRBD2 (6 bases each). This receptor was identified in a human donor in good health (CMV status not recorded). Some clones in this sample may be carry-over from other donors' samples. Here the CDR3 reads CASSLGGFSTDTQYF. CDR3 nucleotides: TGTGCCAGCAGCCTGGGGGGCTTTAGCACAGATACGCAGTATTTT.